Shown below are 29 T cell receptor beta chains from a single sample sequenced in a study of Tregs in tolerant kidney transplant recipients. TCRdb's copy holds only in-frame clones and misses some; the assay was immunoSEQ multiplex PCR. Recorded for this sample: 30,000 or so clones. The sample here was CD8+ T cells from blood, taken before the transplant. The receptor source for this set is a human donor who received a combined kidney and bone marrow transplant.

Note on this clone: The read ends 3 residues early relative to the CDR3; the germline J gene fills the gap. This chain links TRBV7-3 with TRBJ2-3, with 15 bases that match TRBD2. J gave up 4 bases and V 0 bases, and 2 bases lay outside the gene matches. From germline, CDR1 is SGHTA and CDR2 FQGTGA. The CDR3 extends over 17 amino acids. CDR3 residues: CASSLTGLAGGPDTQYF. The part of the CDR3 DNA that was read is TGTGCCAGCAGCTTAACGGGACTAGCGGGAGGCCCAGATACG. Using reference TRBV7-3 and TRBJ2-3 for the parts outside the CDR3, the full variable domain is GAGVSQTPSNKVTEKGKYVELRCDPISGHTALYWYRQSLGQGPEFLIYFQGTGAADDSGLPNDRFFAVRPEGSVSTLKIQRTERGDSAVYLCASSLTGLAGGPDTQYFGPGTRLTVL.

As to this clone: The read stops 3 residues short of the end of the CDR3; the missing end is completed from the germline J gene. The chain recombines TRBV30 with TRBJ2-1, with 8 nucleotides matching TRBD2. CDR3 length equals 15 residues. Germline V CDR1 and CDR2: GTSNPN, SVGIG (reference sequence). V was pared by 3 bases and J by 9 bases, with 13 bases of the junction left unmatched. CDR3 protein: CAWRPGLGDFGEQFF. The part of the CDR3 DNA that was read is TGTGCCTGGAGGCCGGGACTAGGGGATTTTGGTGAG.

About this clone: The read ends 3 residues shy of where the CDR3 ends; the end is completed using the germline J gene. V usage is TRBV29-1 and J usage is TRBJ2-3; 9 bases agree with TRBD2. This CDR3 comprises 17 residues. V shed 1 base and J 1 base; nucleotides not matched to a gene: 9. CDR1 and CDR2 from the germline V gene are SQVTM and ANQGSEA. The chain's CDR3 is CSVEGGGAGGRTDTQYF. The sequenced CDR3 bases are TGCAGCGTTGAAGGAGGAGGAGCGGGAGGTCGCACAGATACG.

Remarks on this clone: The missing CDR3 end, 3 residues past where the read stops, is filled in from the germline J gene. The chain links TRBV20-1 to TRBJ2-7; TRBD2 is a possible D gene (5 bases). The CDR3 covers 14 residues. V gave up 2 bases and J gave up 4 bases, with 15 bases separating them. CDR1 and CDR2 (germline): DFQATT, SNEGSKA (reference sequence). Partial CDR3 DNA: TGCAGTGCTAGACCGGACTCTAATGGATACGAG. This translates into CSARPDSNGYE. The CDR3 in full is CSARPDSNGYEQYF.

With respect to this clone: The CDR3 extends 3 residues past the end of the read, so its final part is completed from the germline J gene. The V and J genes are TRBV5-6 and TRBJ2-1, with D perhaps matching TRBD2 (5 bases). Looked up from germline, CDR1 is SGHDT and CDR2 is YYEEEE. The CDR3 covers 13 residues. V dropped 0 bases and J dropped 9 bases, with 10 bases sitting between them. The CDR3 sequence is CASSLAGWGEQFF. The covered CDR3 bases are TGTGCCAGCAGCTTGGCGGGGTGGGGTGAG.

Worth noting for this clone: From the germline J gene comes the end of the CDR3, since the read stops 3 residues before it. The V gene is TRBV2, the J gene TRBJ2-2, with D possibly being TRBD1 (6 bases). The V and J ends lost 6 bases and 6 bases respectively, with 23 bases between them. Germline V gene sequence: CDR1 SNHLY, CDR2 FYNNEI. The CDR3 extends over 17 amino acids. The sequenced part of the CDR3 DNA is TGTGCCAGCAGGGGCGACCTAGGACAGTCCCGGGCCGGGGAG. It translates to CASRGDLGQSRAGE. The whole CDR3 protein reads CASRGDLGQSRAGELFF.

As concerns this clone: The read terminates 3 residues ahead of where the CDR3 ends, so the germline J gene completes it. The chain couples TRBV19 to TRBJ2-1; a weak D match, TRBD1 (6 bases). There are 14 residues in the CDR3. Germline CDR1 reads LNHDA; CDR2 reads SQIVND (reference sequence). The V end lost 10 bases, the J end lost 4 bases, and 17 bases lay between the germline ends. The DNA read from the CDR3 is TGTGCCACCCGGACAGACAACCTATACAATGAG. Translation: CATRTDNLYNE. The entire CDR3 is CATRTDNLYNEQFF.

In regard to this clone: The read stops 3 residues short of the end of the CDR3; the missing end is completed from the germline J gene. This sequence joins TRBV29-1 and TRBJ1-5, with 9 bases fitting TRBD1. The length of the CDR3 is 14 residues. V lost 6 bases, J lost 7 bases, and 10 bases stayed unmatched. Germline V gene sequence: CDR1 SQVTM, CDR2 ANQGSEA. CDR3 DNA (partial): TGCAGCGTGGACGTTACAGGGGGCTGGCAGCCC. This encodes CSVDVTGGWQP. The complete CDR3 sequence is CSVDVTGGWQPQHF.

Details on this clone: The read finishes 3 residues shy of the CDR3 end, and the germline J gene is used to complete it. The rearrangement uses TRBV5-1 and TRBJ2-3; 8 positions match TRBD2. V gave up 0 bases and J gave up 8 bases; unmatched junction bases: 11. This CDR3 is built from 16 residues. In germline, CDR1 is SGHRS, CDR2 YFSETQ. This CDR3 reads CASSLGGRQAGATQYF. Partial CDR3 DNA: TGCGCCAGCAGCTTGGGGGGACGACAAGCGGGGGCTACG. The entire variable domain, with the rest obtained from reference TRBV5-1 and TRBJ2-3, is as follows: KAGVTQTPRYLIKTRGQQVTLSCSPISGHRSVSWYQQTPGQGLQFLFEYFSETQRNKGNFPGRFSGRQFSNSRSEMNVSTLELGDSALYLCASSLGGRQAGATQYFGPGTRLTVL.

Points on this clone: The CDR3 end falls 3 residues outside the read, so it is completed with the germline J gene. V usage is TRBV6-2 or TRBV6-3 and J usage is TRBJ2-1; TRBD2 agrees at 14 bases. V lost 4 bases to trimming and J lost 6 bases; unmatched junction nucleotides: 5. The germline V gene has CDR1 MNHEY and CDR2 SVGEGT. The CDR3 contains 16 residues. Partial CDR3 DNA: TGTGCCAGCAGTTCGGGACTAGCGGGAGTGGGCAATGAG. Translated, it gives CASSSGLAGVGNE. The whole CDR3 protein reads CASSSGLAGVGNEQFF.

Concerning this clone: The sequenced fragment ends 3 residues before the CDR3 boundary, so the rest is inferred from the germline J gene. The chain combines TRBV20-1 with TRBJ2-1, with 14 nucleotides matching TRBD2. The CDR3 extends over 15 amino acids. Trimming at V came to 2 bases and at J to 8 bases, leaving 5 bases not matched to a gene. Germline V gene sequence: CDR1 DFQATT, CDR2 SNEGSKA (reference sequence). The sequenced CDR3 bases are TGCAGTGCTAGATCGGGACTAGCGGGAGTCTATGAG. Protein: CSARSGLAGVYE. The CDR3 reads in full as CSARSGLAGVYEQFF.

In the case of this clone: The read is 3 residues too short to cover the CDR3 end, so that end is filled in from the germline J gene. This sequence joins TRBV13 and TRBJ2-7, with D possibly TRBD2 on 7 matching bases. The CDR3 covers 15 residues. Germline values: CDR1 PRHDT, CDR2 FYEKMQ (reference sequence). V was pared by 5 bases and J by 3 bases, with 17 bases between. The CDR3 here is CASSLGGLRGYEQYF. The DNA read from the CDR3 is TGTGCCAGCAGCCTCGGGGGGCTGCGAGGCTACGAG.

A remark on this clone: The observed sequence ends 3 residues before the CDR3 terminus, with the missing tail filled in from the germline J gene. The chain links TRBV19 to TRBJ2-3, with a tentative D call TRBD2 (6 bases). The CDR3 sequence is 17 residues long. The germline V gene encodes CDR1 LNHDA and CDR2 SQIVND (reference sequence). The V end was cut by 8 bases, the J end by 2 bases, with 23 bases between. CDR3 DNA (partial): TGTGCCAGTCAGAGTAGGTGGGCGGAGGGGTCCACAGATACG. Translation: CASQSRWAEGSTDT. The entire CDR3 reads CASQSRWAEGSTDTQYF.

Concerning this clone: The read ends 3 residues shy of where the CDR3 ends; the end is completed using the germline J gene. This chain uses TRBV7-6 with TRBJ2-1, with D perhaps matching TRBD2 (5 bases). CDR1 and CDR2 (germline): SGHVS, FNYEAQ. There are 15 residues in the CDR3. V was cut by 3 bases and J by 1 base, with 10 bases left in between. CDR3 DNA (partial): TGTGCCAGCAGCTTTTCCGGGGATTCCTACAATGAG. Encoded protein: CASSFSGDSYNE. Given in full, the CDR3 is CASSFSGDSYNEQFF. The complete variable domain, with remaining parts taken from reference TRBV7-6 and TRBJ2-1, reads GAGVSQSPRYKVTKRGQDVALRCDPISGHVSLYWYRQALGQGPEFLTYFNYEAQQDKSGLPNDRFSAERPEGSISTLTIQRTEQRDSAMYRCASSFSGDSYNEQFFGPGTRLTVL.

As regards this clone: Read coverage stops 3 residues before the CDR3 terminus; the germline J gene supplies the remainder. The rearrangement links TRBV5-6 to TRBJ2-3; D might be TRBD2 (6 bases). The ends were cut back, 0 bases at V and 4 bases at J, with 12 bases in the middle. The CDR3 sequence is 15 residues long. Germline V gene lookup returns CDR1 SGHDT and CDR2 YYEEEE. Partial CDR3 DNA: TGTGCCAGCAGCTTGGGACTAGTAAGTCCAGATACG. Protein sequence: CASSLGLVSPDT. The whole CDR3 is CASSLGLVSPDTQYF.

With regard to this clone: The read halts 3 residues ahead of the CDR3 end, with the missing end drawn from the germline J gene. The J gene is TRBJ2-7, the V gene TRBV5-6; D remains ambiguous. Per germline, CDR1 SGHDT and CDR2 YYEEEE. There are 15 residues in the CDR3. The V gene lost 4 bases and the J gene lost 2 bases, with 16 bases spanning the gap. This CDR3 is CASSLRSSTPYEQYF. The covered CDR3 bases are TGTGCCAGCAGCCTGAGGTCTTCCACGCCCTACGAG. Full variable domain (rest looked up from reference TRBV5-6 and TRBJ2-7): DAGVTQSPTHLIKTRGQQVTLRCSPKSGHDTVSWYQQALGQGPQFIFQYYEEEERQRGNFPDRFSGHQFPNYSSELNVNALLLGDSALYLCASSLRSSTPYEQYFGPGTRLTVT.

A word on this clone: The sequence runs out 3 residues before the end of the CDR3; the remainder is reconstructed from the germline J gene. The V call is TRBV7-6, the J call TRBJ2-1, with a tentative D call TRBD2 (6 bases). CDR3 length equals 14 residues. V lost 1 base, J lost 5 bases, and 9 bases lay in between. Germline values: CDR1 SGHVS, CDR2 FNYEAQ. The sequenced CDR3 bases are TGTGCCAGCAGCTTAGGACTAGGAAACAATGAG. This translates into CASSLGLGNNE. The whole CDR3 protein reads CASSLGLGNNEQFF.

To note about this clone: Read data end 3 residues before the CDR3 end; the end is taken from the germline J gene. V usage is TRBV29-1 and J usage is TRBJ2-7, with 7 positions matching TRBD1. The CDR3 runs 12 residues. The V segment lost 5 bases and the J segment 3 bases; nucleotides outside the gene matches: 4. The germline CDR1 and CDR2 sequences are SQVTM and ANQGSEA. CDR3 DNA (partial): TGCAGCGTTACGACAGGGAGCTACGAG. Amino acid sequence: CSVTTGSYE. The complete CDR3 sequence is CSVTTGSYEQYF.

A note on this clone: The read falls 3 residues short of the CDR3 end, and the missing part is taken from the germline J gene. The gene calls are TRBV30 and TRBJ1-1, with no clear D. The CDR3 is made up of 12 amino acids. Looked up from germline, CDR1 is GTSNPN and CDR2 is SVGIG (reference sequence). The germline V and J ends were trimmed by 3 bases and 1 base, with 6 bases remaining between them. Partial CDR3 DNA: TGTGCCTGGAGGGAGGGGAACACTGAA. This sequence encodes CAWREGNTE. The full CDR3 sequence reads CAWREGNTEAFF.

Comments on this clone: The sequenced fragment ends 3 residues before the CDR3 boundary, so the rest is inferred from the germline J gene. The V call is TRBV7-9, the J call TRBJ1-2, with 11 bases identical to TRBD1. Germline-derived CDR1 and CDR2 are SEHNR and FQNEAQ (reference sequence). The CDR3 sequence is 13 residues long. The sequenced CDR3 bases are TGTGCCAGCAGCTTAGGGACAGGGGGCGGC. Translating gives CASSLGTGGG. The complete CDR3 sequence is CASSLGTGGGYTF.

This clone counts as medium-sized (0.01 to 0.1%) by frequency. The sequence runs out 3 residues before the end of the CDR3; the remainder is reconstructed from the germline J gene. This chain links TRBV9 with TRBJ2-3, with D maybe TRBD1 (6 bases). Between the trimmed V and J ends, which lost 4 bases and 3 bases, there was a span of 21 bases. Germline V CDR1 and CDR2: SGDLS, YYNGEE. The CDR3 consists of 17 residues. CDR3: CASSPRTAAPYTDTQYF. CDR3 bases read: TGTGCCAGCAGCCCGCGGACAGCTGCCCCTTATACAGATACG.

Of note for this clone: The read ends 3 residues shy of where the CDR3 ends; the end is completed using the germline J gene. The V and J genes are TRBV19 and TRBJ2-1; 15 nucleotides align to TRBD2. With V trimmed by 5 bases and J by 7 bases, 6 bases remained unmatched. Germline V gene data show CDR1 as LNHDA and CDR2 as SQIVND (reference sequence). The CDR3 totals 16 residues. The CDR3 sequence is CASSPGTSGRQNEQFF. CDR3 DNA (partial): TGTGCCAGTAGTCCCGGGACTAGCGGGAGGCAAAATGAG.

As for this clone: The read finishes 3 residues shy of the CDR3 end, and the germline J gene is used to complete it. This sequence joins TRBV29-1 and TRBJ2-1, with D hard to call. Germline assignment: CDR1 SQVTM and CDR2 ANQGSEA. There are 13 residues in the CDR3. Between the trimmed V and J ends, which lost 2 bases and 4 bases, there was a span of 9 bases. CDR3 bases read: TGCAGCGTTGAAAAGCCCCGATACAATGAG. Protein sequence: CSVEKPRYNE. The whole CDR3 sequence is CSVEKPRYNEQFF.

On this clone: The CDR3 end lies 3 residues beyond the end of the read and is filled in from the germline J gene. The V and J genes are TRBV6-2 or TRBV6-3 and TRBJ2-7, with a weak D call TRBD2 (6 bases). V lost 0 bases and J lost 2, with 14 bases in between. CDR3 length equals 16 residues. Germline lookup yields CDR1 MNHEY and CDR2 SVGEGT. The sequenced part of the CDR3 DNA is TGTGCCAGCAGTTACTCGGCGGGACTTTTGCCCTACGAG. It is translated as CASSYSAGLLPYE. The full CDR3 protein reads CASSYSAGLLPYEQYF.

The CDR3 reads CASGNATGASYEQYF. Partial CDR3 DNA: TGTGCCAGCGGCAACGCGACAGGGGCCTCCTACGAG. The V call is TRBV7-9, the J call TRBJ2-7; 8 positions match TRBD1. The read comes to an end 3 residues before the CDR3 does, leaving the germline J gene to fill in the end. Germline CDR1 reads SEHNR; CDR2 reads FQNEAQ (reference sequence). The CDR3 is 15 residues long. Trimming took 8 bases from V and 0 from J; bases not matched to a gene: 9.

The CDR3 bases that were read are TGTGCCAGCAGCTTGGCGGCGGGCTGGAACGAG. This gives the protein CASSLAAGWNE. From start to end, the CDR3 is CASSLAAGWNEQYF. This sequence joins TRBV5-6 and TRBJ2-7; possible D gene TRBD2, 5 bases. With the read ending 3 residues before the CDR3 end, the germline J gene is used to fill in that end. CDR3 length: 14 residues. Trimming cost V 0 bases and J 5 bases, with 12 bases left between them. The germline CDR1 and CDR2 sequences are SGHDT and YYEEEE.

A word on this clone: The read halts 3 residues ahead of the CDR3 end, with the missing end drawn from the germline J gene. The chain has TRBV6-2 or TRBV6-3 and TRBJ2-3, with TRBD2 matching over 7 bases. Germline lookup yields CDR1 MNHEY and CDR2 SVGEGT. The trim removed 6 bases at V and 2 bases at J, leaving 5 bases unmatched. CDR3 length: 14 amino acids. CDR3 protein: CASSWDYLTDTQYF. The DNA read from the CDR3 is TGTGCCAGCAGCTGGGACTACCTCACAGATACG.

Of note for this clone: The read falls 3 residues short of the CDR3 end, and the missing part is taken from the germline J gene. This chain connects TRBV29-1 to TRBJ2-1; the match to TRBD2 covers 14 bases. The CDR3 length is 17 residues. The V gene's germline CDR1 is SQVTM and CDR2 ANQGSEA. Unmatched junction bases numbered 2, after V lost 1 base and J lost 0 bases. The CDR3 loop is CSVEVGTSGSSYNEQFF. The sequenced CDR3 bases are TGCAGCGTTGAAGTTGGGACTAGCGGGAGCTCCTACAATGAG.

Regarding this clone: Coverage ceases 3 residues before the CDR3 finishes, and the germline J gene fills in the end. The chain joins TRBV2 to TRBJ2-7, with 10 bases identical to TRBD2. The CDR3 sequence is 14 residues long. In germline, CDR1 is SNHLY, CDR2 FYNNEI. V shed 3 bases and J 4 bases; nucleotides not matched to a gene: 3. The CDR3 protein is CASSEASGSYEQYF. Incomplete CDR3 DNA: TGTGCCAGCAGTGAGGCTAGCGGGAGTTACGAG.